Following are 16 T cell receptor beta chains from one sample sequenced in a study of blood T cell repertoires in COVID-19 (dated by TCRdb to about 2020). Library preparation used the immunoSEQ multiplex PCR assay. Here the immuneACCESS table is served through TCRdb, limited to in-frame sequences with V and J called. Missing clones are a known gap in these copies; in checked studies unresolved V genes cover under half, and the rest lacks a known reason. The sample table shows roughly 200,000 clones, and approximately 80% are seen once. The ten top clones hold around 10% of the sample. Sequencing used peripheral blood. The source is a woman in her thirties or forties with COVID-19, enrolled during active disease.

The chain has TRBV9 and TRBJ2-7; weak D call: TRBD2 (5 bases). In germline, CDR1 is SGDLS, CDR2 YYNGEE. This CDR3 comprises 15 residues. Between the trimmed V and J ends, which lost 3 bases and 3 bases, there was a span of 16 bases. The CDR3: CASSAAPGSVYEQYF. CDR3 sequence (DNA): TGTGCCAGCAGCGCGGCGCCGGGGTCGGTCTACGAGCAGTACTTC.

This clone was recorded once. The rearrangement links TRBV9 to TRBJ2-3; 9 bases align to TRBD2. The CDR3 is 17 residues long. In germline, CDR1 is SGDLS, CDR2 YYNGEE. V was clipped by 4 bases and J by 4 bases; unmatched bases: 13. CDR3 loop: CASSPGPGGGASDTQYF. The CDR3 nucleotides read TGTGCCAGCAGCCCAGGCCCTGGCGGGGGGGCTTCAGATACGCAGTATTTT.

CDR3 sequence (DNA): TGTGCCAGCAGTTTCCGCTCTTGGACTATCGGAGAGACCCAGTACTTC. Translating it yields CASSFRSWTIGETQYF. The chain combines TRBV27 with TRBJ2-5; a possible D gene is TRBD2 (6 bases). The CDR3 is 16 residues long. Germline V gene lookup returns CDR1 MNHEY and CDR2 SMNVEV (reference sequence). Deletions cut 3 bases from V and 4 bases from J, with 18 bases between.

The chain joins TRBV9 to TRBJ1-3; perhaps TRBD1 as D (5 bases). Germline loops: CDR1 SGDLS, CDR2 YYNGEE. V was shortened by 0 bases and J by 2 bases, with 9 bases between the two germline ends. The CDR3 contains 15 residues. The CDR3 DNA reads TGTGCCAGCAGCGTAGGAGCAGGGACTGGAAACACCATATATTTT. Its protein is CASSVGAGTGNTIYF.

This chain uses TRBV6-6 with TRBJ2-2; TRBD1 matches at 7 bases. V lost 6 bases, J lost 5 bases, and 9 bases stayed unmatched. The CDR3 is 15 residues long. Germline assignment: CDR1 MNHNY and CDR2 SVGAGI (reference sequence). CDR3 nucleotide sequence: TGTGCCAGCAGCCTCTCCGGGACAGTGACCGGGGAGCTGTTTTTT. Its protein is CASSLSGTVTGELFF.

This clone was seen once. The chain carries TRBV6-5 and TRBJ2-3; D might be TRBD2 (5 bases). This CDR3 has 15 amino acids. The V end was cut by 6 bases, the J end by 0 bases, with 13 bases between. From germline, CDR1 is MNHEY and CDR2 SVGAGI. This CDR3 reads CASRARGGSTDTQYF. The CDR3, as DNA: TGTGCCAGCAGGGCACGGGGTGGTAGCACAGATACGCAGTATTTT.

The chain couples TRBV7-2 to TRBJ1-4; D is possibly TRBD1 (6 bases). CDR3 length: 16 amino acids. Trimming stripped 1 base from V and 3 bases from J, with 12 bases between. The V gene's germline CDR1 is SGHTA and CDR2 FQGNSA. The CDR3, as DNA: TGTGCCAGCAGCTTAGACAGGGAGGGGGCTAATGAAAAACTGTTTTTT. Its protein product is CASSLDREGANEKLFF.

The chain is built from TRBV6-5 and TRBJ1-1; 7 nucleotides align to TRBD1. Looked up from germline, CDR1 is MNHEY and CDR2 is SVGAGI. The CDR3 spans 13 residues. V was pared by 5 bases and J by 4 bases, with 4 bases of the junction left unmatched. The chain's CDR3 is CASSPPGGTEAFF. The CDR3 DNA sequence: TGTGCCAGCAGTCCGCCAGGGGGCACTGAAGCTTTCTTT.

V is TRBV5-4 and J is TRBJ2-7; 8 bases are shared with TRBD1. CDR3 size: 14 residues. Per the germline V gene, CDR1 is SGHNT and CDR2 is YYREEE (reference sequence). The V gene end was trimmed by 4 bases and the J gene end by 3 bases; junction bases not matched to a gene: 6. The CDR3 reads CASSRQGRGYEQYF. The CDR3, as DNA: TGTGCCAGCAGCCGACAGGGGCGCGGCTACGAGCAGTACTTC.

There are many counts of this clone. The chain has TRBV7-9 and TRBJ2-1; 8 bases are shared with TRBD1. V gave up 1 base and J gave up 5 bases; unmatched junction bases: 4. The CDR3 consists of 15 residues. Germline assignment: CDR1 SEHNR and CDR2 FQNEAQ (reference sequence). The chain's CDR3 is CASSLEEDRDNEQFF. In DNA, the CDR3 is TGTGCCAGCAGCTTAGAGGAGGACAGGGACAATGAGCAGTTCTTC. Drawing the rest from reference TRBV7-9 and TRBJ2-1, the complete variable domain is DTGVSQNPRHKITKRGQNVTFRCDPISEHNRLYWYRQTLGQGPEFLTYFQNEAQLEKSRLLSDRFSAERPKGSFSTLEIQRTEQGDSAMYLCASSLEEDRDNEQFFGPGTRLTVL.

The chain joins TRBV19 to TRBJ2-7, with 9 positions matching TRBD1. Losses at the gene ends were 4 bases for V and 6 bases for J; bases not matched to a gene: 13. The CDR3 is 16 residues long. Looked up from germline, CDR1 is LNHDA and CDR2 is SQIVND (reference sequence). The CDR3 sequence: CASSTDPGTGPREQYF. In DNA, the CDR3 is TGTGCCAGTAGTACCGATCCCGGGACAGGGCCTCGCGAGCAGTACTTC.

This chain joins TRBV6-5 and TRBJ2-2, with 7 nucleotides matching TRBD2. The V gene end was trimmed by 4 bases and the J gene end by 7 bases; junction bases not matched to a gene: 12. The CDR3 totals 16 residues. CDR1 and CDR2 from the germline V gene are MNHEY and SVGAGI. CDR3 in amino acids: CASSSRRGGPYGELFF. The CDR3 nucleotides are TGTGCCAGCAGTTCGCGAAGGGGAGGGCCATACGGGGAGCTGTTTTTT.

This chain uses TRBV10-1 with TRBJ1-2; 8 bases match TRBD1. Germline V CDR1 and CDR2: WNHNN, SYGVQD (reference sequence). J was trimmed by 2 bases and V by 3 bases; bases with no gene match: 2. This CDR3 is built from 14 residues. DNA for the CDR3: TGCGCCAGCAGTGATGGACAGGGAAACTATGGCTACACCTTC. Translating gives CASSDGQGNYGYTF.

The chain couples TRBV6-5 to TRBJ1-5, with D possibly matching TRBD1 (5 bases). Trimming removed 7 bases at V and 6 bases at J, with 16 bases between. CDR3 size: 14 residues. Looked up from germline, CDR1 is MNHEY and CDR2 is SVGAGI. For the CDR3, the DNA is TGTGCCAGCATCTACGGGGGAGTCGGTCAGCCCCAGCATTTT. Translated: CASIYGGVGQPQHF.

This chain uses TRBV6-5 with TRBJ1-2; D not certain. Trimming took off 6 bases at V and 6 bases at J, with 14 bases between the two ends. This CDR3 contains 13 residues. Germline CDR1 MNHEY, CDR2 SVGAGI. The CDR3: CASSLTDTDGYTF. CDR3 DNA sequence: TGTGCCAGCAGCCTTACCGACACGGATGGCTACACCTTC.

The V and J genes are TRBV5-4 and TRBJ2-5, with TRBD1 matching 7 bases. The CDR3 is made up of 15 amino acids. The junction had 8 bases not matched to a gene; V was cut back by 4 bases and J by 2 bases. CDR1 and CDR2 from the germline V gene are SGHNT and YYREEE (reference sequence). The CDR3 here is CASSTRDRPQETQYF. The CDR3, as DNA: TGTGCCAGCAGCACCCGGGACAGACCTCAAGAGACCCAGTACTTC.